The entry below describes one TCR beta chain. This specimen comes from a study of blood T cell repertoires in COVID-19. Seattle patient enrollment occurred during active infection, with longitudinal follow-up thereafter. Trimming took 6 bases from V and 5 from J, leaving 17 bases between them. The CDR3 runs 14 residues. Germline V lookup: CDR1 SNHLY, CDR2 FYNNEI. Methods used by the authors: How many nucleated cells were present was estimated from reference gene primer amplification. Sequencing used immunoSEQ multiplex PCR; TCRdb keeps in-frame clones, though not all of them. V, J and clone size reflect that table, while D and trimming were determined from the DNA. The sample lists some 130,000 clones, about 89% occurring once.

The rearrangement joins TRBV2 to TRBJ2-7; D is ambiguous. The sequence derives from a woman between 65 and 79 years old with COVID-19, enrolled during active disease. Sequencing used peripheral blood. The CDR3 region is CASSAGAASNEQYF. The CDR3 nucleotides are TGTGCCAGCAGCGCCGGCGCGGCAAGCAACGAGCAGTACTTC. The full variable domain, its missing parts supplied by reference TRBV2 and TRBJ2-7, is EPEVTQTPSHQVTQMGQEVILRCVPISNHLYFYWYRQILGQKVEFLVSFYNNEISEKSEIFDDQFSVERPDGSNFTLKIRSTKLEDSAMYFCASSAGAASNEQYFGPGTRLTVT.